The 12 T cell receptor beta chains given below trace back to one sample, sequenced in a study of human T cells and chemical hapten exposure. Each CDR3 protein gets one entry after TCRdb re-called the RACE reads with MiXCR. The table has some 45,000 distinct CDR3 sequences, approximately 13% seen once. Specified time point: pre-sensitization, week 0. Treatment indicated: therapeutic diphenylcyclopropenone sensitization with weekly scalp DPC. The material was whole blood, obtained in connection with sensitization to the hapten diphenylcyclopropenone (DPC). These receptors were taken from a woman between 25 and 40 years old with alopecia areata. Some clones in this sample may be carry-over from other donors' samples.

This clonotype was counted ten times or more. The chain joins TRBV7-8 to TRBJ2-5; 7 bases agree with TRBD2. After removal of 5 bases from V and 11 bases from J, the junction contained 8 bases not matched to a gene. CDR3 length: 12 amino acids. Germline CDR1 reads SGHVS; CDR2 reads FQNEAQ. In nucleotides, the CDR3 is TGTGCCAGCAGCCCCCTTAGCGGGCCGCAGTACTTC. Encoded protein: CASSPLSGPQYF.

Relative to its sample, this clonotype is medium-sized (0.01 to 0.1%). V and J are TRBV29-1 and TRBJ2-1; perhaps D is TRBD1 or TRBD2 (5 bases each). The CDR3 contains 16 residues. The V end was cut by 4 bases, the J end by 5 bases, with 21 bases between. Germline-derived CDR1 and CDR2 are SQVTM and ANQGSEA. In nucleotides, the CDR3 is TGCAGCGTTGGGTCAGGTTGGGGGATGACTAACAATGAGCAGTTCTTC. Amino acid sequence: CSVGSGWGMTNNEQFF.

This clonotype was picked up many times. The chain links TRBV2 to TRBJ1-2, with TRBD1 matching 9 bases. From germline, CDR1 is SNHLY and CDR2 FYNNEI. The junction had 6 bases not matched to a gene; V was cut back by 6 bases and J by 4 bases. This CDR3 region has 14 residues. The CDR3 protein is CASSLDRGRYGYTF. As DNA, the CDR3 is TGTGCCAGCAGCCTGGACAGGGGACGCTATGGCTACACCTTC.

There are a few counts of this clonotype. A read error may explain this, as a much larger clone is one base away. The V call is TRBV29-1, the J call TRBJ1-1; D gene uncertain. CDR3 size: 12 residues. Germline CDR1 reads SQVTM; CDR2 reads ANQGSEA. V was pared by 4 bases and J by 4 bases, with 10 bases between. CDR3 residues: CSVGSRCTEAFF. For the CDR3, the DNA is TGCAGCGTTGGTAGTCGGTGCACTGAAGCTTTCTTT. Together with reference TRBV29-1 and TRBJ1-1, the CDR3 gives the full variable domain: SAVISQKPSRDICQRGTSLTIQCQVDSQVTMMFWYRQQPGQSLTLIATANQGSEATYESGFVIDKFPISRPNLTFSTLTVSNMSPEDSSIYLCSVGSRCTEAFFGQGTRLTVV.

This clonotype was detected many times. The V and J genes are TRBV11-1 and TRBJ2-3, with D unresolved. Between the trimmed V and J ends, which lost 5 bases and 2 bases, there was a span of 5 bases. The CDR3 contains 12 residues. In germline, CDR1 is SGHAT, CDR2 FQDESV (reference sequence). The CDR3 nucleotides are TGTGCCAGCAGCGCCAACACAGATACGCAGTATTTT. Encoded protein: CASSANTDTQYF.

The rearrangement joins TRBV12-3 or TRBV12-4 to TRBJ1-1; TRBD1 matches 7 bases. V trimming: 6 bases; J trimming: 4 bases; junction bases outside the gene matches: 8. The CDR3 has 14 residues. CDR3 residues: CASRPGQHLTEAFF. The CDR3 DNA follows: TGTGCCAGCAGGCCGGGACAGCATCTCACTGAAGCTTTCTTT.

The rearrangement joins TRBV12-3 or TRBV12-4 to TRBJ1-6; D is unresolved. The CDR3 has 14 amino acids. Trimming cost V 4 bases and J 8 bases, with 12 bases left between them. The CDR3 is CASSSALGDSPLHF. DNA for the CDR3: TGTGCCAGCAGTTCAGCACTCGGGGATTCACCCCTCCACTTT.

V is TRBV7-9 and J is TRBJ1-1; weak D call: TRBD1 (6 bases). V was trimmed by 9 bases and J by 3 bases, leaving 17 bases between them. Looked up from germline, CDR1 is SEHNR and CDR2 is FQNEAQ (reference sequence). CDR3 length: 14 residues. CDR3 amino acids: CASFYFGTHTEAFF. The DNA of the CDR3 is TGTGCCAGTTTCTATTTCGGGACACACACTGAAGCTTTCTTT.

The rearrangement uses TRBV2 and TRBJ1-1; TRBD1 is a possible D gene (5 bases). CDR1 is SNHLY, CDR2 FYNNEI, per germline. CDR3 size: 14 residues. Trimming stripped 4 bases from V and 5 bases from J, with 14 bases between. In nucleotides, the CDR3 is TGTGCCAGCAGTGCTAGGGGTAAACGTACTGAAGCTTTCTTT. Its protein is CASSARGKRTEAFF.

The table lists this clonotype with a few counts. The chain combines TRBV20-1 with TRBJ2-2; D perhaps matches TRBD1 (5 bases). This CDR3 spans 15 amino acids. Germline V gives CDR1 DFQATT, CDR2 SNEGSKA (reference sequence). V was pared by 5 bases and J by 6 bases, with 19 bases between. The CDR3: CSAQWGLPESGELFF. The CDR3 DNA reads as TGCAGTGCTCAGTGGGGCCTCCCGGAGTCCGGGGAGCTGTTTTTT.

This clonotype was counted at least ten times. This CDR3 fails to terminate in the conserved phenylalanine or tryptophan, so it likely reflects a read error. This chain links TRBV4-2 with TRBJ2-3, with 9 bases that match TRBD1. The CDR3 contains 16 residues. CDR1 is LGHNA and CDR2 is YNFKEQ in the germline V gene. The V segment lost 7 bases and the J segment 2 bases; nucleotides outside the gene matches: 10. CDR3 protein: CASIGRTGANTDTQYS. The CDR3 nucleotides are TGTGCCAGCATCGGCCGGACAGGGGCCAACACAGATACGCAGTATTCT.

This clonotype was observed a handful of times. The chain uses TRBV20-1 and TRBJ2-5, with 10 bases fitting TRBD1. From germline, CDR1 is DFQATT and CDR2 SNEGSKA (reference sequence). The CDR3 covers 14 residues. The V segment lost 2 bases and the J segment 5 bases; nucleotides outside the gene matches: 5. CDR3 residues: CSARTGQGFETQYF. As DNA, the CDR3 is TGCAGTGCTAGAACGGGACAGGGGTTCGAGACCCAGTACTTC.